Shown below are 3 T cell receptor beta chains from a single sample sequenced in a study of T-cell memory formation after mild COVID-19 (dated by TCRdb to about 2021). The protocol used for the library was 5' RACE. Sequencing used an Illumina NovaSeq 6000. The public reads were reanalyzed by TCRdb: fastp trimming at Q25, MiXCR alignment, in-frame beta chains only. Rows with a matching CDR3 protein are joined into one entry that keeps the most common DNA and genes. This sample holds 400,000 or so distinct CDR3 sequences; around 20% were observed only once. Roughly 8% of the sample is in the top ten clones. The sample taken for sequencing was PBMCs or a T cell subset sorted from them (not recorded which). The source is an adult woman who had mild COVID-19 (a few samples of this study predate the infection). The sample titles of this study are shuffled in the database, so cell type and time point are left out; the donor was told from shared clones.

The gene calls are TRBV5-1 and TRBJ1-6; D is unclear. The CDR3 is 15 amino acids. Germline CDR1 is SGHRS and CDR2 is YFSETQ. The ends were cut back, 0 bases at V and 8 bases at J, with 12 bases in the middle. The CDR3: CASSLVWGGYSPLHF. CDR3 sequence (DNA): TGCGCCAGCAGCTTGGTGTGGGGAGGATATTCACCCCTCCACTTT. Full variable domain (remainder filled in from reference TRBV5-1 and TRBJ1-6): KAGVTQTPRYLIKTRGQQVTLSCSPISGHRSVSWYQQTPGQGLQFLFEYFSETQRNKGNFPGRFSGRQFSNSRSEMNVSTLELGDSALYLCASSLVWGGYSPLHFGNGTRLTVT.

This chain links TRBV6-2 or TRBV6-3 with TRBJ2-5; 7 bases line up with TRBD2. Unmatched junction bases numbered 4, after V lost 1 base and J lost 5 bases. Germline values: CDR1 MNHEY, CDR2 SVGEGT. CDR3 length equals 14 residues. The chain's CDR3 is CASSYFTSVETQYF. DNA for the CDR3: TGTGCCAGCAGTTACTTCACTAGCGTCGAGACCCAGTACTTC.

The V call is TRBV9, the J call TRBJ1-3; D call uncertain. This CDR3 has 16 amino acids. V shed 0 bases and J shed 2 bases, with 12 bases lying between them. Per germline, CDR1 SGDLS and CDR2 YYNGEE. CDR3 residues: CASSVAPVGTGNTIYF. The DNA of the CDR3 is TGTGCCAGCAGCGTAGCTCCCGTCGGGACTGGAAACACCATATATTTT.